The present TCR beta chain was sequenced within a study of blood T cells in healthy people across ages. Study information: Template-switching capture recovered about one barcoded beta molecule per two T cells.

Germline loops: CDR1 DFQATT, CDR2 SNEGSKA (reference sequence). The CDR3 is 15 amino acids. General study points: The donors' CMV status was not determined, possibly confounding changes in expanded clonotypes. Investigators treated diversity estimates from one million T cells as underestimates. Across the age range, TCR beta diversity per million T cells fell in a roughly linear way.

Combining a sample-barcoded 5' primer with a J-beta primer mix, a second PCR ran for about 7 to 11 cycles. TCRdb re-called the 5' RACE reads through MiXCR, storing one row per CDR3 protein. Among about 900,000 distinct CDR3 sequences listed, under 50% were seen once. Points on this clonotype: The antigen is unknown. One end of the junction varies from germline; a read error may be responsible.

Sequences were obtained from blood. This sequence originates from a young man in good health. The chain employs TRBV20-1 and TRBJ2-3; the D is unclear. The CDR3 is CRARDGRVSTDTQYF. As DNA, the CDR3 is TGCAGAGCTAGAGATGGCCGCGTGAGCACAGATACGCAGTATTTT.